The sequence of this TCR beta chain was determined in a study of cytomegalovirus exposure and HLA in healthy donors. Profiled with immunoSEQ multiplex PCR; TCRdb holds only in-frame clones, not every one. Of about 170,000 clones listed, about 96% were seen once; the top ten hold 0.89%. The study's findings and limits: Specific recognition of CMV antigens was confirmed in vitro for a few chains (all CMV-associated). The study designated 164 TCR beta chains cytomegalovirus-associated.

Comments on this clone: Its specificity is not known.

This CDR3 contains 16 residues. V shed 5 bases, J shed 4 bases, and the junction held 10 bases outside the gene matches. Germline values: CDR1 SGHTA, CDR2 FQGTGA. This sequence originates from a woman younger than 35 in good health and CMV-seronegative. This chain links TRBV7-3 with TRBJ1-1; TRBD1 matches at 10 bases. The sequencing input was PBMCs. CDR3 in DNA: TGTGCCAGCAGCCCGGACAGGGGGAGGTCGATCACTGAAGCTTTCTTT. Amino acids: CASSPDRGRSITEAFF. Supplemented by reference TRBV7-3 and TRBJ1-1, the full variable domain reads GAGVSQTPSNKVTEKGKYVELRCDPISGHTALYWYRQSLGQGPEFLIYFQGTGAADDSGLPNDRFFAVRPEGSVSTLKIQRTERGDSAVYLCASSPDRGRSITEAFFGQGTRLTVV.